This entry is about one T cell receptor beta chain. No antigen is known for it. The source of the sample is a study of cytomegalovirus exposure and HLA in healthy donors. Study outcomes and limitations: Another analysis was done later, and it associated more than 15,000 TCR beta sequences with HLA alleles at 0.05 false discovery rate.

Trimming removed 3 bases from V and 8 bases from J; junction bases left unmatched: 5. The CDR3 contains 13 residues. The germline V gene has CDR1 ENHRY and CDR2 SYGVKD. PCR employed 60 Vbeta and 13 Jbeta primers. Some clones are missing from TCRdb's copy, which holds only in-frame ones; the method was immunoSEQ multiplex PCR. The table shows 100,000 to 150,000 clones, with roughly 9% occurring only once. The chain carries TRBV10-3 and TRBJ1-2; TRBD1 agrees at 8 bases. The sequenced sample consisted of PBMCs. This clonotype originated in a woman aged 40 to 50 in good health and CMV-seropositive. This chain's CDR3 is CAISDSRGQGYTF. The CDR3 bases are TGTGCCATCAGTGATTCCAGGGGGCAAGGCTACACCTTC.